This T cell receptor beta chain came from a study of vaccination and CD4 T cells after COVID-19. Study details: Overlapping peptides covering the spike proteins of SARS-CoV-2, HCoV-NL63, HCoV-OC43 and HCoV-229E were added to stimulate cells. Control cultures were given a CEFX pool, an HIV-1 Nef pool, or no peptide.

The CDR3 length is 16 residues. Trimming shortened V by 6 bases and J by 9 bases, and 21 bases separated the two germline ends. Germline loops: CDR1 MNHEY, CDR2 SMNVEV (reference sequence). The Oncomine TCR Beta short-read assay was applied to DNA of cultured CD4+ T cells. The source of extracted genomic DNA was cultured CD4+ T cells. TCRdb used MiXCR to reprocess the PCR reads, holding one entry per CDR3 protein. The repertoire holds about 18,000 distinct CDR3 sequences, with approximately 47% as singletons. The treatment is: approximately 11-day PBMC culture with coronavirus spike peptide pools or control peptides (ViraFEST assay). This clonotype was detected a few times. The antigen is not known. Broader study findings: Convalescent patients displayed a median around 86% of reactive clones emerging only post-vaccination.

The source was CD4+ T cells from blood, cultured in vitro, collected before SARS-CoV-2 vaccination. The genes are TRBV27 and TRBJ1-6; D call uncertain. This TCR derives from a human donor who received a COVID-19 vaccine. The CDR3 region is CASSPGVAEESSPLHF. Here the CDR3 DNA reads TGTGCCAGCAGCCCCGGAGTGGCAGAAGAAAGTTCACCCCTCCACTTT.